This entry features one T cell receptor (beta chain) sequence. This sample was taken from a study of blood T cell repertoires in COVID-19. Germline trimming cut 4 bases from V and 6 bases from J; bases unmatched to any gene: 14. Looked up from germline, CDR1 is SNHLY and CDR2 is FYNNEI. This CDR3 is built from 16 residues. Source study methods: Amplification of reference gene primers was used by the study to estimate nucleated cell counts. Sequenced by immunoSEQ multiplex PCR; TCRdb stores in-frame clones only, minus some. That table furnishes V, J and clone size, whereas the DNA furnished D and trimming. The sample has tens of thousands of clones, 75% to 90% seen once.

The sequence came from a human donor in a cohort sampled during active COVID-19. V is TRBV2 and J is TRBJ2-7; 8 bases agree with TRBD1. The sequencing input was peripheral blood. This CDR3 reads CASSATEIGQGTEQYF. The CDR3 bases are TGTGCCAGCAGTGCCACCGAGATCGGACAGGGTACCGAGCAGTACTTC.